The 12 T cell receptor beta chains below all came from one sample that was sequenced in a study of T cell responses to AZD1222 COVID-19 vaccine (TCRdb year 2021). Receptor libraries were prepared by the immunoSEQ multiplex PCR assay. In TCRdb, the immuneACCESS table is reduced to in-frame sequences with V and J assigned. These tables do not hold every clone; where another copy was compared, an unresolved V gene accounts for under half, and the others remain unexplained. This sample is represented by more than 100,000 clones; about nine tenths of them were singletons. 7.9% of the sample comes from the top ten. The time point label of this sample denotes: about 28 days (+/-7) after the second vaccine dose. This specimen consisted of peripheral blood, obtained 28 days after the second AZD1222 dose. Receptor source: an adult who received the AZD1222 COVID-19 vaccine.

Points on this clone: Within the sample, other DNA sequences also encode this same CDR3. This chain links TRBV15 with TRBJ2-7, with D possibly TRBD2 on 6 matching bases. The germline gives CDR1 LNHNV, CDR2 YYDKDF (reference sequence). The CDR3 has 13 amino acids. V was shortened by 0 bases and J by 3 bases, with 6 bases between the two germline ends. CDR3 in amino acids: CATSRERDYEQYF. CDR3 sequence (DNA): TGTGCCACCAGCAGAGAGCGGGACTACGAGCAGTACTTC.

In its sample, this clone was seen a few times. V usage is TRBV3-1 (or the pseudogene TRBV3-2) and J usage is TRBJ1-2, with 7 bases fitting TRBD1. Germline V gene sequence: CDR1 LGHDT, CDR2 YNNKEL (reference sequence). The CDR3 spans 17 residues. V gave up 1 base and J gave up 2 bases; unmatched junction bases: 10. In nucleotides, the CDR3 is TGTGCCAGCAGCCAAGGAATCTCTGACAGGGCCAACTATGGCTACACCTTC. Protein sequence: CASSQGISDRANYGYTF.

This clone was counted once. V gene TRBV6-2 or TRBV6-3 combines with J gene TRBJ1-4; weak D call: TRBD1 (5 bases). The CDR3 spans 15 residues. Trimming left V 2 bases short and J 4 bases short, with 11 bases between. CDR1 MNHEY and CDR2 SVGEGT come from the germline V gene. CDR3 sequence reads: CASSYAGRSNEKLFF. In DNA form, the CDR3 reads TGTGCCAGCAGTTACGCGGGACGGAGTAATGAAAAACTGTTTTTT.

This chain uses TRBV28 with TRBJ1-3; no firm D call. Germline V gene sequence: CDR1 MDHEN, CDR2 SYDVKM. V lost 2 bases, J lost 0 bases, and 5 bases lay in between. This CDR3 is built from 14 residues. CDR3 DNA: TGTGCCAGCAGTTTACTGTTCTCTGGAAACACCATATATTTT. This sequence encodes CASSLLFSGNTIYF.

V is TRBV28 and J is TRBJ1-3; D is perhaps TRBD1 (6 bases). The CDR3 is 18 amino acids. Germline values: CDR1 MDHEN, CDR2 SYDVKM. V was trimmed by 4 bases and J by 0 bases, leaving 19 bases between them. The CDR3 region is CASSSFTGRFFSGNTIYF. In DNA form, the CDR3 reads TGTGCCAGCAGTTCCTTTACAGGGAGATTCTTCTCTGGAAACACCATATATTTT.

Regarding this clone: Other nucleotide sequences from this sample produce the same CDR3. CDR3: CASSLGGGWVGEQYF. As DNA, the CDR3 is TGCGCCAGCAGCTTGGGGGGTGGTTGGGTCGGCGAGCAGTACTTC. The V gene is TRBV5-1, the J gene TRBJ2-7; D remains unclear. Germline V CDR1 and CDR2: SGHRS, YFSETQ. Trimming removed 0 bases at V and 6 bases at J, with 16 bases between. The CDR3 totals 15 residues. Full variable domain (rest looked up from reference TRBV5-1 and TRBJ2-7): KAGVTQTPRYLIKTRGQQVTLSCSPISGHRSVSWYQQTPGQGLQFLFEYFSETQRNKGNFPGRFSGRQFSNSRSEMNVSTLELGDSALYLCASSLGGGWVGEQYFGPGTRLTVT.

CDR3 residues: CASSPGGTEGDTQYF. In DNA, the CDR3 is TGTGCCAGCAGCCCCGGAGGGACAGAGGGAGATACGCAGTATTTT. The chain uses TRBV5-4 and TRBJ2-3, with D perhaps matching TRBD1 (7 bases). Germline V gene sequence: CDR1 SGHNT, CDR2 YYREEE (reference sequence). CDR3 length equals 15 residues. Between the trimmed V and J ends, which lost 4 bases and 5 bases, there was a span of 17 bases.

The V call is TRBV6-5, the J call TRBJ1-3; D is undetermined. The V gene's germline CDR1 is MNHEY and CDR2 SVGAGI. Trimming took off 8 bases at V and 9 bases at J, with 14 bases between the two ends. CDR3 size: 12 residues. This chain's CDR3 is CASRTDPGTIYF. DNA for the CDR3: TGTGCCAGCCGGACGGACCCGGGCACCATATATTTT.

The genes are TRBV6-1 and TRBJ1-5, with unresolved D. Trimming cost V 0 bases and J 3 bases, with 9 bases left between them. Germline V gives CDR1 MNHNS, CDR2 SASEGT. The CDR3 is 15 residues long. CDR3 bases: TGTGCCAGCAGTGAAGCAAATGGCTTCAATCAGCCCCAGCATTTT. Residues: CASSEANGFNQPQHF.

The chain has TRBV5-1 and TRBJ2-3, with 7 bases fitting TRBD1. The length of the CDR3 is 14 residues. Unmatched junction bases numbered 6, after V lost 4 bases and J lost 4 bases. Looked up from germline, CDR1 is SGHRS and CDR2 is YFSETQ. The DNA for the CDR3 is TGCGCCAGCAGCATAGGGGGCGGGCCAGATACGCAGTATTTT. Encoded protein: CASSIGGGPDTQYF.

The genes are TRBV5-4 and TRBJ2-2; 9 bases map to TRBD1. CDR3 length: 16 amino acids. V lost 3 bases, J lost 5 bases, and 8 bases stayed unmatched. Per germline, CDR1 SGHNT and CDR2 YYREEE (reference sequence). CDR3 residues: CASSSRGQGSTGELFF. CDR3 coding DNA: TGTGCCAGCAGCTCCCGGGGACAGGGCTCTACCGGGGAGCTGTTTTTT.

The CDR3 region has the DNA TGTGCCAGTAGAGGCGAGGGCAACTATGGCTACACCTTC. Translation gives CASRGEGNYGYTF. The genes are TRBV19 and TRBJ1-2; D is uncertain. The V end lost 6 bases, the J end lost 2 bases, and 10 bases lay between the germline ends. The CDR3 spans 13 residues. Germline CDR1 is LNHDA and CDR2 is SQIVND (reference sequence).